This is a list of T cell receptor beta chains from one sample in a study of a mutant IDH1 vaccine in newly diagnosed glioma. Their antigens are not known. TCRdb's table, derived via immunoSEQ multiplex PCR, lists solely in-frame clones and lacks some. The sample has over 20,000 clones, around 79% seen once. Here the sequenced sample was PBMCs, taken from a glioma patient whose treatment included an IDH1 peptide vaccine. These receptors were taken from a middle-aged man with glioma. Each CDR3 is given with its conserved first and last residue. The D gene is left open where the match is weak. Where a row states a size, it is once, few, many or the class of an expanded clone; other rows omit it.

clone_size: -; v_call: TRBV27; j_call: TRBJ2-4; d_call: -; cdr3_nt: TGTGCCAGCAGTCCCGGTCTCGCCAAAAACATTCAGTACTTC; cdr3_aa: CASSPGLAKNIQYF
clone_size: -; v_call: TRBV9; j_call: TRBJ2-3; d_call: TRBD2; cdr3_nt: TGTGCCAGCAGCGCGCTAGGAGCGGGAGGGGAAGCAGATACGCAGTATTTT; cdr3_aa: CASSALGAGGEADTQYF
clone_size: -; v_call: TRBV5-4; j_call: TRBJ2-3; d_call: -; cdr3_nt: TGTGCCAGCAGCTTGGCCTCGCTAGTATCCCAAGATACGCAGTATTTT; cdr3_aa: CASSLASLVSQDTQYF
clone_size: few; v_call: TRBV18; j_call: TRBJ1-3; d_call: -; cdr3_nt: TGTGCCAGCTCACGAAACCACAGGGAGAGCTCTGGAAACACCATATATTTT; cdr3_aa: CASSRNHRESSGNTIYF
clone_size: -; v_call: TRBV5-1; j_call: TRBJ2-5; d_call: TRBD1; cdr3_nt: TGCGCCAGCAGCACCTGGACAGGGGGGCGACCGGAGACCCAGTACTTC; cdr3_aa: CASSTWTGGRPETQYF
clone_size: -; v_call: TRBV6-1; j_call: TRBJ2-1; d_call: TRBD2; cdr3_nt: TGTGCCAGCAGTGAAGCGCTTCTGGGGGTGGCGGGAGGCCCCAGGGAGCAGTTCTTC; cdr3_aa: CASSEALLGVAGGPREQFF
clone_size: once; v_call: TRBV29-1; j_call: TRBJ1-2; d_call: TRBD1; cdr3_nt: TGCAGCGTTGGACCCCGGGACAGTATTATGGATGGCTACACCTTC; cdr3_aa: CSVGPRDSIMDGYTF
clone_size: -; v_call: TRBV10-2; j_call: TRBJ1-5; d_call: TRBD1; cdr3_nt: TGCGCCAGCATGGACAGGTCTTGGCCCCAGCATTTT; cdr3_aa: CASMDRSWPQHF
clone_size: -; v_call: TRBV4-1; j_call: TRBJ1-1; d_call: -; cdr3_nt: TGCGCCAGCAGCCAAGAGCGGGTCCGTACCACTGAAGCTTTCTTT; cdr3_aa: CASSQERVRTTEAFF
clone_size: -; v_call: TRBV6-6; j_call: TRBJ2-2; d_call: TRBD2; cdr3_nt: TGTGCCAGCAGATTCTTAGCGGGAGTAAACACCGGGGAGCTGTTTTTT; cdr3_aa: CASRFLAGVNTGELFF
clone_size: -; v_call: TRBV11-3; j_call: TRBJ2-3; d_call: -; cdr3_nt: TGTGCCAGCAGCCCTGGGCGCGATACGCAGTATTTT; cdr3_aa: CASSPGRDTQYF
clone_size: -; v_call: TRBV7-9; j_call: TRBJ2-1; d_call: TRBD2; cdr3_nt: TGTGCCAGCAGCTTATCCTGGGGACTAGTAATGACGGGGAGTATTGAGCAGTTCTTC; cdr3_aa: CASSLSWGLVMTGSIEQFF
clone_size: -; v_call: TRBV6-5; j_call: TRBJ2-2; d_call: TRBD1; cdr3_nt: TGTGCCAGCAGTGCAGACAGGGCTTCCACCGGGGAGCTGTTTTTT; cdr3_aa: CASSADRASTGELFF
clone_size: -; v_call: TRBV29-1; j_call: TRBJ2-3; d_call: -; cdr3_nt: TGCAGCGTACTCGAGGGGACAGATACGCAGTATTTT; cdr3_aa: CSVLEGTDTQYF
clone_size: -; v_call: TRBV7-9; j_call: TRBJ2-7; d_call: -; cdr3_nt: TGTGCCAGCAGCTTAGGGACGGGAAGGTTAAACGAGCAGTACTTC; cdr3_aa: CASSLGTGRLNEQYF
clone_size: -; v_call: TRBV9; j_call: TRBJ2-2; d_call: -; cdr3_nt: TGTGCCAGCAGCGCGAGACTAGAAGCCCGGCCCGGGGAGCTGTTTTTT; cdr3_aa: CASSARLEARPGELFF
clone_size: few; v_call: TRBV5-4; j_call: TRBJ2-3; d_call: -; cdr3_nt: TGTGCCAGCAGTCCTCCGGGCCCTAGCACAGATACGCAGTATTTT; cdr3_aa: CASSPPGPSTDTQYF
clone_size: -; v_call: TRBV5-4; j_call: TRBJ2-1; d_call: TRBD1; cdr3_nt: TGTGCCAGCAGCTTGGTAGGGGGCTTAGGAGAGCAGTTCTTC; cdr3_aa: CASSLVGGLGEQFF
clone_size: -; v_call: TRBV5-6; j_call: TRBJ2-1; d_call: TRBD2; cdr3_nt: TGTGCCAGCAGCCTAGCGGGAGTAAAGAATGAGCAGTTCTTC; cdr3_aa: CASSLAGVKNEQFF
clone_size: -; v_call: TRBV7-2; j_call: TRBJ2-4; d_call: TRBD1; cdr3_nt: TGTGCCAGCAGCATGACAGGGGTTGAAAACATTCAGTACTTC; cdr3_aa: CASSMTGVENIQYF
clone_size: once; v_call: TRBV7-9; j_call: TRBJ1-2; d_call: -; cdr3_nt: TGTGCCATAACAGGGAAAACTAACTATGGCTACACCTTC; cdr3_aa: CAITGKTNYGYTF
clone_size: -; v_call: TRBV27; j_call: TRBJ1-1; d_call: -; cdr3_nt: TGTGCCAGCAGTTCCCCCCAGCAGGCGAACACTGAAGCTTTCTTT; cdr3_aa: CASSSPQQANTEAFF
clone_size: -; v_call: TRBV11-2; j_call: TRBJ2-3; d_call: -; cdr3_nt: TGTGCCAGCAGCCCCAATGGAGGGTTCGGTACGCAGTATTTT; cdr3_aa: CASSPNGGFGTQYF
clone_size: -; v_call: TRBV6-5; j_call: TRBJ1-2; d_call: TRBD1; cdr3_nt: TGTGCCAGCAGACTAACGACAGGGGGGCATGGCTACACCTTC; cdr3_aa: CASRLTTGGHGYTF
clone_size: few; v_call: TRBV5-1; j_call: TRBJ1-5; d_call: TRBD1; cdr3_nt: TGCGCCAGCAAGGAGGGGGCAGTCGGCAATCAGCCCCAGCATTTT; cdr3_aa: CASKEGAVGNQPQHF
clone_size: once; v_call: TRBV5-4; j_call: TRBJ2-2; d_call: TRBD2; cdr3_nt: TGTGCCAGCAGCATCTCCGGGACTAGCGGGGTGGAGCTGTTTTTT; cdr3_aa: CASSISGTSGVELFF
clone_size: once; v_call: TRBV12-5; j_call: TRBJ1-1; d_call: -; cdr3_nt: TGTGCTAGTGGTTTGTTTGGTGGCACTGAAGCTTTCTTT; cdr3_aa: CASGLFGGTEAFF
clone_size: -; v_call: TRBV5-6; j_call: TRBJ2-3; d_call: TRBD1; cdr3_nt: TGTGCCAGCAGCTCCGACAGGGGGCCGAGAGATACGCAGTATTTT; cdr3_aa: CASSSDRGPRDTQYF
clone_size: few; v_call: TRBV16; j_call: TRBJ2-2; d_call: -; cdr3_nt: TGTGCCAGCAGCCCATTAGCCGGGGAGCTGTTTTTT; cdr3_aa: CASSPLAGELFF
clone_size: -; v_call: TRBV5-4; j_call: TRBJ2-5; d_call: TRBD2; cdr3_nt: TGTGCCAGCAGTTCCCGGGTAGCGGGAGGGAATACTCAAGAGACCCAGTACTTC; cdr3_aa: CASSSRVAGGNTQETQYF
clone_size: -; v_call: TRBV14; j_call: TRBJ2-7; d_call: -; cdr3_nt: TGTGCCAGCAGGCAAACAGGGTCGGGTCTGGCGCAGTACTTC; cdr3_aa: CASRQTGSGLAQYF
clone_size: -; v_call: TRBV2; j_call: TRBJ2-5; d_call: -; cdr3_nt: TGTGCCAGCATCGGGGGGCGAGAAGAGACCCAGTACTTC; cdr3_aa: CASIGGREETQYF
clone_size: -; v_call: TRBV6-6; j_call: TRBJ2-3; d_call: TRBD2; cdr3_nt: TGTGCCAGCAGATCTACTAGCGGAGGAAACACAGATACGCAGTATTTT; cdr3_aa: CASRSTSGGNTDTQYF
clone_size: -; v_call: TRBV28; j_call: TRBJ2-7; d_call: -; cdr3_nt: TGTGCCAGCAGTTCCGGGACGGTTACCTACGAGCAGTACTTC; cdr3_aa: CASSSGTVTYEQYF
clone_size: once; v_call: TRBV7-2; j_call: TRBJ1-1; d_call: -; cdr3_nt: TGTGCCAGCAGCATCGACAGAACGAACACTGAAGCTTTCTTT; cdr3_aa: CASSIDRTNTEAFF
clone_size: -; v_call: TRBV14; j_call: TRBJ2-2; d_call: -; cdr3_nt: TGTGCCAGCAGCCAAGAGGAAGGCAGGCCCGGCGGGGAGCTGTTTTTT; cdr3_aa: CASSQEEGRPGGELFF
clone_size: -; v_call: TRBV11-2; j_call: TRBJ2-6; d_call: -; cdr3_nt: TGTGCCAGCAGCTTAGGGTCCGGCTCTGGGGCCAACGTCCTGACTTTC; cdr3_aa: CASSLGSGSGANVLTF
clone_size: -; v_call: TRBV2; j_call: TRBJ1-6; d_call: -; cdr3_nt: TGTGCCAGCAGGGTGGAGATCAATTCACCCCTCCACTTT; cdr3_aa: CASRVEINSPLHF
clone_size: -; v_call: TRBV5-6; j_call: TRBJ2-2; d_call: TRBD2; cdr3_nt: TGTGCCAGCAGCTGGGGACTAGCGGCGAACACCGGGGAGCTGTTTTTT; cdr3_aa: CASSWGLAANTGELFF